The 32 T cell receptor beta chains below all came from one sample that was sequenced in a study of T cell responses to AZD1222 COVID-19 vaccine. This table comes from immunoSEQ multiplex PCR, and its TCRdb copy is limited to in-frame clones, with some not included. The sample carries approximately 110,000 clones, around 94% recorded once. This material consisted of peripheral blood, taken on day 0 of AZD1222 vaccination. Every receptor here comes from an adult in good health.

V gene TRBV28 combines with J gene TRBJ2-5; D is ambiguous. Germline-derived CDR1 and CDR2 are MDHEN and SYDVKM. V lost 6 bases, J lost 9 bases, and 14 bases lay in between. This CDR3 comprises 12 residues. In nucleotides, the CDR3 is TGTGCCAGCAGCCGAAATCCCGGATCCCAGTACTTC. Translation: CASSRNPGSQYF.

The chain recombines TRBV11-2 with TRBJ1-1; maybe TRBD1 (6 bases). V gave up 0 bases and J gave up 3 bases, with 14 bases separating them. CDR3 length: 16 residues. The germline gives CDR1 SGHAT, CDR2 FQNNGV. The CDR3 DNA is TGTGCCAGCAGCTTAGAACGAACGGACAGTTACACTGAAGCTTTCTTT. As protein: CASSLERTDSYTEAFF.

V is TRBV28 and J is TRBJ1-5, with D uncertain. This CDR3 is 17 amino acids long. Germline CDR1 is MDHEN and CDR2 is SYDVKM. The germline V and J ends were trimmed by 9 bases and 3 bases, with 24 bases remaining between them. The chain's CDR3 is CASKVVVGGLDNQPQHF. The DNA for the CDR3 is TGTGCCAGTAAGGTGGTGGTTGGAGGGCTTGACAATCAGCCCCAGCATTTT.

J is TRBJ2-7 and V is TRBV12-3 or TRBV12-4; tentatively, D is TRBD1 (5 bases). The CDR3 has 13 residues. Trimming took off 1 base at V and 3 bases at J, with 7 bases between the two ends. The CDR3 DNA follows: TGTGCCAGCAGTTTAGGCAGGGACTACGAGCAGTACTTC. Protein sequence: CASSLGRDYEQYF.

In its sample, this clone was seen once. V gene TRBV28 combines with J gene TRBJ1-6, with 8 bases that match TRBD1. This CDR3 comprises 16 residues. V shed 7 bases, J shed 10 bases, and the junction held 15 bases outside the gene matches. The germline V gene has CDR1 MDHEN and CDR2 SYDVKM. This CDR3 is CASNLPPGGYLSPLHF. DNA of the CDR3: TGTGCCAGCAACCTACCCCCAGGGGGCTATCTCTCACCCCTCCACTTT.

V is TRBV30 and J is TRBJ1-2; 10 positions agree with TRBD1. Germline V gene lookup returns CDR1 GTSNPN and CDR2 SVGIG (reference sequence). The J segment lost 8 bases and the V segment lost 2 bases, leaving 8 bases of the junction unmatched. This CDR3 region has 14 residues. The CDR3 sequence is CAWSPGQGLYGYTF. The DNA for the CDR3 is TGTGCCTGGAGTCCGGGACAGGGGCTATACGGCTACACCTTC.

A single count supports this clone. J is TRBJ2-1 and V is TRBV5-4; TRBD2 agrees at 14 bases. Germline trimming cut 10 bases from V and 9 bases from J; bases unmatched to any gene: 9. This CDR3 has 14 residues. The germline V gene has CDR1 SGHNT and CDR2 YYREEE (reference sequence). The CDR3 DNA is TGTGCCGTACCGGGACTAGCGGGAGCGGGTGAGCAGTTCTTC. This sequence encodes CAVPGLAGAGEQFF. The entire variable domain, with the rest obtained from reference TRBV5-4 and TRBJ2-1, is as follows: ETGVTQSPTHLIKTRGQQVTLRCSSQSGHNTVSWYQQALGQGPQFIFQYYREEENGRGNFPPRFSGLQFPNYSSELNVNALELDDSALYLCAVPGLAGAGEQFFGPGTRLTVL.

The rearrangement links TRBV7-9 to TRBJ1-2, with TRBD1 matching over 9 bases. CDR1 is SEHNR and CDR2 is FQNEAQ in the germline V gene (reference sequence). There are 13 residues in the CDR3. With V trimmed by 4 bases and J by 7 bases, 4 bases remained unmatched. DNA of the CDR3: TGTGCCAGCAGCTCCGGGACAGGGTTTGGCTACACCTTC. Translation: CASSSGTGFGYTF. Full variable domain (missing parts from reference TRBV7-9 and TRBJ1-2): DTGVSQNPRHKITKRGQNVTFRCDPISEHNRLYWYRQTLGQGPEFLTYFQNEAQLEKSRLLSDRFSAERPKGSFSTLEIQRTEQGDSAMYLCASSSGTGFGYTFGSGTRLTVV.

The chain carries TRBV27 and TRBJ2-1, with a tentative D call TRBD1 (7 bases). V lost 5 bases and J 4 bases, leaving 18 bases between the germline ends. CDR1 and CDR2 from the germline V gene are MNHEY and SMNVEV (reference sequence). This CDR3 comprises 16 residues. CDR3 sequence reads: CASSPGGTARYNEQFF. The CDR3 DNA sequence: TGTGCCAGCAGTCCCGGCGGGACAGCCCGGTACAATGAGCAGTTCTTC.

The chain employs TRBV9 and TRBJ1-3; tentative D call: TRBD1 (6 bases). With 0 bases removed from V and 2 bases from J, the gap between germline ends came to 15 bases. CDR3 length equals 17 residues. Germline V lookup: CDR1 SGDLS, CDR2 YYNGEE. The CDR3 DNA follows: TGTGCCAGCAGCGTAGCCGGACAGCTAGACCCTGGAAACACCATATATTTT. The encoded protein is CASSVAGQLDPGNTIYF.

CDR3 DNA sequence: TGTGCCACCAGTGACCGTGGAGAAAACGAAAAACTGTTTTTT. Amino acids: CATSDRGENEKLFF. The chain links TRBV24-1 to TRBJ1-4; the D is unclear. The germline V gene encodes CDR1 KGHDR and CDR2 SFDVKD. V gave up 4 bases and J gave up 8 bases, with 13 bases separating them. The CDR3 totals 14 residues.

The chain couples TRBV9 to TRBJ2-2; no firm D call. The germline gives CDR1 SGDLS, CDR2 YYNGEE. This CDR3 is 13 amino acids long. V was pared by 2 bases and J by 5 bases, with 7 bases between. This CDR3 is CASSVLTTGELFF. CDR3 DNA sequence: TGTGCCAGCAGCGTTTTAACAACCGGGGAGCTGTTTTTT.

This sequence joins TRBV5-1 and TRBJ2-2, with 7 bases fitting TRBD1. Germline V gives CDR1 SGHRS, CDR2 YFSETQ. This CDR3 comprises 16 residues. J lost 6 bases, V lost 1 base, and 9 bases had no gene match. The DNA for the CDR3 is TGCGCCAGCAGCTTGAGTCGGACGCAGGGGGCCGGGGAGCTGTTTTTT. It is translated as CASSLSRTQGAGELFF. Full variable domain (rest looked up from reference TRBV5-1 and TRBJ2-2): KAGVTQTPRYLIKTRGQQVTLSCSPISGHRSVSWYQQTPGQGLQFLFEYFSETQRNKGNFPGRFSGRQFSNSRSEMNVSTLELGDSALYLCASSLSRTQGAGELFFGEGSRLTVL.

J is TRBJ2-5 and V is TRBV19; 7 bases agree with TRBD1. Germline CDR1 and CDR2: LNHDA and SQIVND (reference sequence). CDR3 length: 16 amino acids. J was trimmed by 1 base and V by 3 bases; bases with no gene match: 8. For the CDR3, the DNA is TGTGCCAGTAGTATCGGGTGGGACAGCTTCCAAGAGACCCAGTACTTC. Protein: CASSIGWDSFQETQYF. Using reference TRBV19 and TRBJ2-5 for the parts outside the CDR3, the full variable domain is DGGITQSPKYLFRKEGQNVTLSCEQNLNHDAMYWYRQDPGQGLRLIYYSQIVNDFQKGDIAEGYSVSREKKESFPLTVTSAQKNPTAFYLCASSIGWDSFQETQYFGPGTRLLVL.

V usage is TRBV28 and J usage is TRBJ2-3; possibly TRBD2 for D (6 bases). The germline CDR1 and CDR2 sequences are MDHEN and SYDVKM. The CDR3 extends over 17 amino acids. Trimming stripped 5 bases from V and 2 bases from J, with 20 bases between. CDR3 DNA sequence: TGTGCCAGCAGTGGAGAATTCATCCGGGGGTCCACAGATACGCAGTATTTT. The encoded protein is CASSGEFIRGSTDTQYF.

The chain has TRBV9 and TRBJ1-1, with D hard to call. V lost 4 bases, J lost 0 bases, and 7 bases lay in between. Germline CDR1 is SGDLS and CDR2 is YYNGEE. CDR3 length: 13 residues. CDR3 in amino acids: CASSLEMNTEAFF. The DNA for the CDR3 is TGTGCCAGCAGCCTGGAAATGAACACTGAAGCTTTCTTT.

The chain links TRBV7-9 to TRBJ1-4; 7 bases align to TRBD1. V lost 2 bases, J lost 6 bases, and 6 bases stayed unmatched. Germline V gene sequence: CDR1 SEHNR, CDR2 FQNEAQ (reference sequence). The CDR3 is 15 amino acids. In DNA form, the CDR3 reads TGTGCCAGCAGCTTAAGACAGGGAAGGGATGAAAAACTGTTTTTT. Translation gives CASSLRQGRDEKLFF.

The J gene is TRBJ1-4, the V gene TRBV7-9; 11 bases are shared with TRBD1. The CDR3 has 16 residues. The ends lost 4 bases at V and 2 bases at J; junction bases unmatched: 3. From germline, CDR1 is SEHNR and CDR2 FQNEAQ (reference sequence). CDR3 DNA: TGTGCCAGCAGCTGGGGGGACAGGGGGACTAATGAAAAACTGTTTTTT. Translation: CASSWGDRGTNEKLFF.

This sequence joins TRBV5-4 and TRBJ2-7, with D possibly matching TRBD2 (5 bases). Trimming stripped 5 bases from V and 0 bases from J, with 9 bases between. CDR3 size: 13 residues. CDR1 is SGHNT and CDR2 is YYREEE in the germline V gene (reference sequence). The CDR3: CASRFRDSYEQYF. The CDR3 DNA follows: TGTGCCAGCAGATTCCGGGACTCCTACGAGCAGTACTTC.

The V and J genes are TRBV10-3 and TRBJ2-5; D ambiguous. From germline, CDR1 is ENHRY and CDR2 SYGVKD. Trimming removed 3 bases at V and 5 bases at J, with 7 bases between. The CDR3 is 12 amino acids. CDR3 in DNA: TGTGCCATCAGTGAAGTTGGTGAGACCCAGTACTTC. It yields the protein CAISEVGETQYF.

The chain has TRBV7-9 and TRBJ2-1; a possible D gene is TRBD2 (5 bases). Germline V gene lookup returns CDR1 SEHNR and CDR2 FQNEAQ (reference sequence). The CDR3 length is 17 residues. V was pared by 2 bases and J by 0 bases, with 14 bases between. This CDR3 reads CASSLIRGGSSYNEQFF. CDR3 DNA: TGTGCCAGCAGCTTAATTCGTGGTGGGAGCTCCTACAATGAGCAGTTCTTC.

This chain uses TRBV11-2 with TRBJ1-1, with D perhaps matching TRBD1 (5 bases). The CDR3 spans 13 residues. Germline CDR1 SGHAT, CDR2 FQNNGV. The ends were cut back, 2 bases at V and 1 base at J, with 5 bases in the middle. The CDR3 DNA reads TGTGCCAGCAGCTTACAGGGGAACACTGAAGCTTTCTTT. This gives the protein CASSLQGNTEAFF.

J is TRBJ2-1 and V is TRBV11-2, with TRBD1 matching over 8 bases. The V and J ends lost 5 bases and 15 bases, in that order; junction bases with no gene match: 6. CDR1 is SGHAT and CDR2 is FQNNGV in the germline V gene. The CDR3 totals 11 residues. CDR3 loop: CASSQGQAPFF. Written as DNA, the CDR3 is TGTGCCAGCAGCCAGGGACAGGCTCCGTTCTTC.

The J gene is TRBJ2-2, the V gene TRBV10-2; unclear D gene. Trimming took off 6 bases at V and 6 bases at J, with 14 bases between the two ends. The CDR3 is 14 amino acids. Germline assignment: CDR1 WSHSY and CDR2 SAAADI. CDR3 loop: CASRENPRAGELFF. CDR3 nucleotide sequence: TGCGCCAGCAGGGAGAATCCCCGCGCCGGGGAGCTGTTTTTT.

The DNA for the CDR3 is TGTGCCAGCAGCCCCCCAGGGACAGGGGGCAATGAGCAGTTCTTC. It is translated as CASSPPGTGGNEQFF. The chain combines TRBV7-9 with TRBJ2-1, with 11 bases fitting TRBD1. The CDR3 contains 15 residues. Per germline, CDR1 SEHNR and CDR2 FQNEAQ (reference sequence). V trimming: 5 bases; J trimming: 6 bases; junction bases outside the gene matches: 6.

This chain connects TRBV6-5 to TRBJ1-1; 7 bases match TRBD1. The CDR3 length is 14 residues. V gave up 8 bases and J gave up 0 bases; unmatched junction bases: 6. CDR1 is MNHEY and CDR2 is SVGAGI in the germline V gene. CDR3 region: CASGAGTVNTEAFF. In nucleotides, the CDR3 is TGTGCCAGCGGGGCCGGGACAGTGAACACTGAAGCTTTCTTT.

This chain links TRBV11-3 with TRBJ1-3; no reliable D call. This CDR3 region has 15 residues. The germline CDR1 and CDR2 sequences are SGHNT and YENEEA. V was cut by 3 bases and J by 0 bases, with 9 bases left in between. The CDR3 coding sequence is TGTGCCAGCAGCTTTACAGCTACCTCTGGAAACACCATATATTTT. Translating gives CASSFTATSGNTIYF. Looking up the rest from reference TRBV11-3 and TRBJ1-3 gives the full variable domain: EAGVVQSPRYKIIEKKQPVAFWCNPISGHNTLYWYLQNLGQGPELLIRYENEEAVDDSQLPKDRFSAERLKGVDSTLKIQPAELGDSAVYLCASSFTATSGNTIYFGEGSWLTVV.

This clone was found once. V usage is TRBV5-1 and J usage is TRBJ1-5; TRBD1 aligns across 8 bases. After removal of 0 bases from V and 7 bases from J, the junction contained 6 bases not matched to a gene. This CDR3 is 15 amino acids long. In germline, CDR1 is SGHRS, CDR2 YFSETQ. The CDR3 is CASSLEGTGRQPQHF. In DNA, the CDR3 is TGCGCCAGCAGCTTGGAAGGGACAGGTAGACAGCCCCAGCATTTT.

The rearrangement joins TRBV28 to TRBJ1-2; possible D gene TRBD1, 6 bases. The V end was cut by 6 bases, the J end by 6 bases, with 11 bases between. Germline V gene data show CDR1 as MDHEN and CDR2 as SYDVKM. This CDR3 region has 12 residues. CDR3 region: CASSGGLNGYTF. CDR3 bases: TGTGCCAGCAGCGGGGGGCTCAATGGCTACACCTTC.

This clone was seen just once. This sequence joins TRBV2 and TRBJ2-1; no clear D. Germline-derived CDR1 and CDR2 are SNHLY and FYNNEI. V lost 3 bases and J lost 5, with 5 bases in between. There are 12 residues in the CDR3. The CDR3 loop is CASSEVDNEQFF. The CDR3 bases are TGTGCCAGCAGTGAGGTTGACAATGAGCAGTTCTTC.

The rearrangement uses TRBV19 and TRBJ1-2; TRBD1 matches 12 bases. V gave up 6 bases and J gave up 0 bases; unmatched junction bases: 11. The V gene's germline CDR1 is LNHDA and CDR2 SQIVND (reference sequence). This CDR3 is built from 18 residues. The CDR3 reads CASRRGQGASTANYGYTF. The CDR3 nucleotides are TGTGCCAGTAGACGGGGACAGGGGGCTTCTACAGCTAACTATGGCTACACCTTC.

The chain is built from TRBV13 and TRBJ1-2, with D unclear. Germline V lookup: CDR1 PRHDT, CDR2 FYEKMQ (reference sequence). CDR3 length: 16 amino acids. Deletions cut 3 bases from V and 4 bases from J, with 18 bases between. The CDR3 DNA reads as TGTGCCAGCAGCTTTTCCTCAACCTCACGGGGCTATGGCTACACCTTC. Translating it yields CASSFSSTSRGYGYTF. The variable domain in full, with the rest retrieved from reference TRBV13 and TRBJ1-2, is AAGVIQSPRHLIKEKRETATLKCYPIPRHDTVYWYQQGPGQDPQFLISFYEKMQSDKGSIPDRFSAQQFSDYHSELNMSSLELGDSALYFCASSFSSTSRGYGYTFGSGTRLTVV.